This T cell receptor beta chain was identified in a study of T-cell memory formation after mild COVID-19. General observations from the study: Clonal second-wave expansions that peaked on day 37 had unconfirmed SARS-CoV-2 specificity.

This clonotype was detected many times. Its specificity is unknown. TCRdb fed the 5' RACE reads into MiXCR, producing one record per CDR3 protein. Among roughly 130,000 distinct CDR3 sequences, about a sixth were seen once, and the ten largest hold approximately 15%. There are 16 residues in the CDR3. Per the germline V gene, CDR1 is MNHNY and CDR2 is SVGAGI (reference sequence). The trim removed 0 bases at V and 3 bases at J, leaving 5 bases unmatched. The TCR comes from an adult woman who had mild COVID-19 (a few samples of this study predate the infection). Cell type and time point are not known. Sequenced: PBMCs or a T cell subset sorted from them (not recorded which). The chain carries TRBV6-6 and TRBJ2-3, with 8 positions matching TRBD2. The CDR3 DNA is TGTGCCAGCAGTTACTCGCATGCGGGGGGAACAGATACGCAGTATTTT. Translation gives CASSYSHAGGTDTQYF.